The clone carrying this T cell receptor (beta chain) was recorded many times. The antigen is undetermined. The data were taken from a study of T cells in Graves' hyperthyroidism and ophthalmopathy. RNA transcripts gave rise to amplified TCR beta CDR3 regions. With the HTBI primer set, the TCR CDR3 went through a first round of RT-PCR. Using its own MiXCR run on the multiplex PCR reads, TCRdb lists one record per CDR3 protein. The sample comprises 600,000 or so distinct CDR3 sequences, 35% to 55% of which are singletons, and 8% to 8.5% rests with the top ten. The CDR3 has 10 residues. Germline V gene sequence: CDR1 SNHLY, CDR2 FYNNEI. V was shortened by 5 bases and J by 6 bases, with 5 bases between the two germline ends. General study results and limits: Most clonotypes expanded in thyroid above 0.001 were likewise present in blood.

Specimen: peripheral blood or thyroid tissue (not recorded which). The TCR sequence derives from a woman younger than 35 with Graves' hyperthyroidism. The chain is built from TRBV2 and TRBJ2-7; maybe TRBD1 (5 bases). The CDR3 is CASSQGEQYF. The CDR3 region has the DNA TGTGCCAGCAGTCAGGGCGAGCAGTACTTC.